This TCR beta chain was sequenced in a study of T cells expressing NK-cell markers. Turning to the study itself: Sequencing of TCR beta repertoires drew on sorted CD3+CD56+NKG2C+, CD3+CD56+NKG2C- and CD3+CD56-NKG2C+ T cells. General study findings and limits: Specificity for HCMV among expanded NKG2C+ T cell clones was not established. Dominant NKG2C+ clonotypes accounted for about 1.0-8% of CD8+ T cells in about six donors.

CDR1 is ENHRY and CDR2 is SYGVKD in the germline V gene. CDR3 length: 15 residues. Making the TCR beta cDNA relied on 5'RACE template switching with UMIs. With the 5' RACE reads reprocessed, TCRdb shows one record per CDR3 protein and no DNA. The specimen's table records 500,000 to 700,000 distinct CDR3 sequences. Details on this clonotype: Its antigen is undetermined.

This chain connects TRBV10-3 to TRBJ2-3; TCRdb returns TRBD2, unconfirmable since there is no DNA. The sample was blood T cells: a sorted CD56 or NKG2C T cell subset, CD4+ or CD8+ T cells, or bulk PBMC T cells (not recorded which). The receptor comes from a man aged 18 to 29 in good health. The CDR3: CAIRGTSGLTDTQYF.